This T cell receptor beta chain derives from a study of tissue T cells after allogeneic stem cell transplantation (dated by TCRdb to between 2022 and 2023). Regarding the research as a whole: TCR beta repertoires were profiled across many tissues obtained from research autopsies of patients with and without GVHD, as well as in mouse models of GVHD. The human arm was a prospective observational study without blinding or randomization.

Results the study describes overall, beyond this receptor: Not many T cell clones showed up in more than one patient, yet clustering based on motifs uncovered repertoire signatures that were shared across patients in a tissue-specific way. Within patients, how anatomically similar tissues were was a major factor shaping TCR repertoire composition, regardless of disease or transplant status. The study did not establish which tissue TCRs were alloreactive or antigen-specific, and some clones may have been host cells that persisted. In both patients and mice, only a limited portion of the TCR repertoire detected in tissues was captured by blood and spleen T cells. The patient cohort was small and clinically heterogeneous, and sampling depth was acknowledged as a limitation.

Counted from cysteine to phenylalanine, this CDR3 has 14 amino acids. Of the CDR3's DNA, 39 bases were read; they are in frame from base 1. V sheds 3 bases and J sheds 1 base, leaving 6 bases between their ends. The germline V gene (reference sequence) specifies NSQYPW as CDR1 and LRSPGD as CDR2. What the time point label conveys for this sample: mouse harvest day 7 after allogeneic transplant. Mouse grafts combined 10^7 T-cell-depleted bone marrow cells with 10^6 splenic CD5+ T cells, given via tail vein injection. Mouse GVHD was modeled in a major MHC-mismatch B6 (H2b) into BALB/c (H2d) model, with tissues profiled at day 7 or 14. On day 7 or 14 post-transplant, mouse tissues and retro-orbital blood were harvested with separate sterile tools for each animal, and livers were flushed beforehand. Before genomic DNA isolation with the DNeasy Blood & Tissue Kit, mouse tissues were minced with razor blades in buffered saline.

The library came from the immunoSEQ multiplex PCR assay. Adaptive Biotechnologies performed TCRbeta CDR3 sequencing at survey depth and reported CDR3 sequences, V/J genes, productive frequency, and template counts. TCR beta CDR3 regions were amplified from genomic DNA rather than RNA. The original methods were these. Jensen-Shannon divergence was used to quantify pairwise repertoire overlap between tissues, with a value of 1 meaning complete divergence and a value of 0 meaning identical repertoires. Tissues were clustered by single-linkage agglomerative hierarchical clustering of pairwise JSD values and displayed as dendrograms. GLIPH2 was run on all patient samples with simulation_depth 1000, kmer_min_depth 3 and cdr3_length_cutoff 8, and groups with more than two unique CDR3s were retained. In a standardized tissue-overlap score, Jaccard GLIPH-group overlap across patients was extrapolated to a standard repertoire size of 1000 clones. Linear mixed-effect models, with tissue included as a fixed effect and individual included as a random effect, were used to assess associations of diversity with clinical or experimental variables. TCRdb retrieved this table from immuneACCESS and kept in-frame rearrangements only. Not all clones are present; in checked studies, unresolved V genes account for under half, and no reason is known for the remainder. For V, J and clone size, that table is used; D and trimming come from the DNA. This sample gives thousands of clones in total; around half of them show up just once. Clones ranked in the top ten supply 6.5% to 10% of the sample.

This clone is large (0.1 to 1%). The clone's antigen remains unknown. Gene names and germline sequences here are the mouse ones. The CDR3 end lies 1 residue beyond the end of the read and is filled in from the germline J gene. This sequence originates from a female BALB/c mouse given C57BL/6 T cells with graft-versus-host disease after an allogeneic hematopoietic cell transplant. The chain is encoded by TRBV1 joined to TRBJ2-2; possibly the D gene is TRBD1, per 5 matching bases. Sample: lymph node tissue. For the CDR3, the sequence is CTCSAGQNTGQLYF. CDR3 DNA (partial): TGCACCTGCAGTGCCGGACAAAACACCGGGCAGCTCTAC.